This is a list of T cell receptor beta chains from one sample in a study of T cell changes during pregnancy in multiple sclerosis. Clones were sequenced by immunoSEQ multiplex PCR, and TCRdb holds only the in-frame ones, with some missing. The sample holds 50,000 or so clones, roughly 92% seen once. The starting material was CD4+ T cells from peripheral blood mononuclear cells, obtained before pregnancy. These receptors were taken from a female donor with multiple sclerosis, enrolled in a pregnancy study. The CDR3 runs from the conserved cysteine through the conserved F or W. D genes are given only for firm matches. Only some rows state a clone size, as once, few, many or a class for expanded clones.

-	TRBD1	TRBJ1-1	TRBV19	CASSSRQGAGTEAFF	TGTGCCAGTAGTAGTAGACAGGGAGCGGGCACTGAAGCTTTCTTT
-	-	TRBJ2-7	TRBV28	CASSTTGLSSYEQYF	TGTGCCAGCAGTACGACAGGCCTTAGCTCCTACGAGCAGTACTTC
-	TRBD1	TRBJ1-1	TRBV14	CASSLRTGGVSTEAFF	TGTGCCAGCAGCTTACGGACAGGGGGTGTGAGCACTGAAGCTTTCTTT
-	-	TRBJ2-5	TRBV7-2	CASSLANFQRYLQETQYF	TGTGCCAGCAGCTTAGCGAACTTTCAGCGGTACCTACAAGAGACCCAGTACTTC
-	-	TRBJ1-2	TRBV6-1	CASTLTVTNYGYTF	TGTGCCAGCACCCTGACAGTTACTAACTATGGCTACACCTTC
once	-	TRBJ1-2	TRBV10-3	CAISGTAARYTF	TGTGCCATCAGTGGGACAGCAGCTCGCTACACCTTC
-	TRBD1	TRBJ2-5	TRBV25-1	CASSPGQRETQYF	TGTGCCAGCAGTCCGGGACAGCGGGAGACCCAGTACTTC
-	TRBD2	TRBJ2-7	TRBV9	CASSSPSGWNEQYF	TGTGCCAGCAGCAGCCCTAGCGGGTGGAACGAGCAGTACTTC
-	-	TRBJ1-2	TRBV18	CASSPTRGSRGYTF	TGTGCCAGCTCACCAACTCGGGGGTCTCGGGGCTACACCTTC
-	-	TRBJ2-7	TRBV7-8	CASSLGTAPYEQYF	TGTGCCAGCAGCTTAGGGACAGCCCCCTACGAGCAGTACTTC
-	TRBD1	TRBJ2-2	TRBV19	CASSRFGGSLTGSGELFF	TGTGCCAGTAGTCGTTTTGGGGGAAGTTTGACAGGGTCCGGGGAGCTGTTTTTT
-	TRBD2	TRBJ2-7	TRBV27	CASSLSRGLAGPSYEQYF	TGTGCCAGCAGTTTATCGAGGGGACTAGCGGGACCCTCCTACGAGCAGTACTTC
-	TRBD2	TRBJ2-1	TRBV6-5	CASSYSGTSGRYEQFF	TGTGCCAGCAGTTATTCCGGGACTAGCGGGAGATATGAGCAGTTCTTC
-	-	TRBJ1-5	TRBV6-5	CASSYSRATTDQPQHF	TGTGCCAGCAGTTACTCGCGGGCCACCACGGATCAGCCCCAGCATTTT
-	-	TRBJ2-7	TRBV5-1	CASSLIARGEQYF	TGCGCCAGCAGCTTAATTGCGCGGGGCGAGCAGTACTTC
-	-	TRBJ2-7	TRBV27	CASSSTTDSYYEQYF	TGTGCCAGCAGTTCGACGACAGACTCTTACTACGAGCAGTACTTC
-	TRBD1	TRBJ2-7	TRBV6-1	CASSPRTGPYEQYF	TGTGCCAGCAGTCCTCGGACAGGACCCTACGAGCAGTACTTC
once	-	TRBJ2-3	TRBV4-2	CASSHGLPFRDTQYF	TGTGCCAGCAGCCACGGACTGCCATTCAGGGATACGCAGTATTTT
-	-	TRBJ2-1	TRBV7-6	CASSSGQEQFF	TGTGCCAGCAGCTCAGGACAGGAGCAGTTCTTC
-	-	TRBJ2-7	TRBV5-1	CASSLEQGPYEQYF	TGCGCCAGCAGCTTGGAACAGGGTCCCTACGAGCAGTACTTC
-	-	TRBJ1-3	TRBV10-3	CAISEADRAGNTIYF	TGTGCCATCAGTGAGGCGGACAGAGCTGGAAACACCATATATTTT
-	-	TRBJ2-1	TRBV5-1	CASSPGEGMGNEQFF	TGCGCCAGCAGCCCCGGGGAAGGTATGGGCAATGAGCAGTTCTTC
-	-	TRBJ2-1	TRBV6-5	CASSYSQVGEQFF	TGTGCCAGCAGTTACTCGCAGGTTGGTGAGCAGTTCTTC
-	TRBD1	TRBJ1-2	TRBV7-2	CASSFRDRGGYGYTF	TGTGCCAGCAGCTTCCGGGACAGGGGGGGCTATGGCTACACCTTC
-	TRBD1	TRBJ1-1	TRBV11-2	CASSSRTGVNTEAFF	TGTGCCAGCAGCTCCCGGACAGGGGTGAACACTGAAGCTTTCTTT
-	-	TRBJ2-7	TRBV19	CASTPNGQVYEQYF	TGTGCCAGTACCCCCAATGGGCAGGTCTACGAGCAGTACTTC
-	-	TRBJ1-1	TRBV18	CASSPGQGRDTEAFF	TGTGCCAGCTCACCAGGGCAGGGCAGAGACACTGAAGCTTTCTTT
-	TRBD1	TRBJ2-5	TRBV5-1	CASSLASTGRETQYF	TGCGCCAGCAGCTTGGCCTCGACAGGGCGAGAGACCCAGTACTTC
once	TRBD1	TRBJ2-5	TRBV4-1	CASSRGQGGRETQYF	TGCGCCAGCAGCCGGGGACAGGGAGGGAGAGAGACCCAGTACTTC
once	-	TRBJ2-3	TRBV5-5	CASSLTGGLGTDTQYF	TGTGCCAGCAGCTTGACTGGCGGGTTGGGAACAGATACGCAGTATTTT
once	TRBD1	TRBJ2-2	TRBV19	CASSIGGGQGHGELFF	TGTGCCAGTAGTATCGGTGGGGGACAGGGCCATGGGGAGCTGTTTTTT
-	-	TRBJ2-3	TRBV6-6	CASSPRTASTDTQYF	TGTGCCAGCAGCCCTAGGACTGCCAGCACAGATACGCAGTATTTT
-	-	TRBJ2-3	TRBV18	CASSPPSGSTDTQYF	TGTGCCAGCTCACCACCGAGTGGTAGCACAGATACGCAGTATTTT
-	TRBD1	TRBJ2-7	TRBV2	CASSPTGAEQYF	TGTGCCAGCAGTCCGACAGGGGCCGAGCAGTACTTC
-	-	TRBJ1-1	TRBV30	CAWIGGATEAFF	TGTGCCTGGATAGGGGGGGCCACTGAAGCTTTCTTT
-	-	TRBJ2-7	TRBV6-5	CATKGQTISYEQYF	TGTGCCACCAAGGGGCAAACCATCTCCTACGAGCAGTACTTC
-	TRBD1	TRBJ1-2	TRBV28	CASSLGQGLEGYTF	TGTGCCAGCAGTTTAGGACAGGGTCTAGAGGGCTACACCTTC
-	-	TRBJ1-1	TRBV5-1	CASSFPDLNTEAFF	TGCGCCAGCAGCTTTCCGGACTTGAACACTGAAGCTTTCTTT
few	TRBD1	TRBJ1-5	TRBV27	CASSLVGQGNQPQHF	TGTGCCAGCAGTTTAGTCGGACAGGGTAATCAGCCCCAGCATTTT
-	-	TRBJ2-5	TRBV30	CAWSALGGGRMETQYF	TGTGCCTGGAGTGCCCTCGGCGGAGGTCGGATGGAGACCCAGTACTTC
many	-	TRBJ2-5	TRBV6-8	CASSPPGETQYF	TGTGCCAGCAGCCCTCCGGGGGAGACCCAGTACTTC
-	TRBD1	TRBJ2-4	TRBV11-2	CASSQGQTVAKNIQYF	TGTGCCAGCAGCCAGGGACAGACCGTAGCCAAAAACATTCAGTACTTC
-	TRBD2	TRBJ2-1	TRBV5-1	CASSLVTSGSSSYNEQFF	TGCGCCAGCAGCTTGGTGACTAGCGGGAGTAGCTCCTACAATGAGCAGTTCTTC
-	TRBD2	TRBJ2-5	TRBV7-8	CASSLLAVSQETQYF	TGTGCCAGCAGCTTACTAGCGGTCAGCCAAGAGACCCAGTACTTC